Listed here are 12 T cell receptor beta chains from one sample, sequenced in a study of long-term antiretroviral therapy in people with HIV. Survey-level resolution applied to immunoSEQ assay v3.0. Here immunoSEQ multiplex PCR was the method, and the copy in TCRdb shows in-frame clones only, minus some. Among 25,000 to 35,000 clones listed, roughly 92% were seen once. This material consisted of unsorted PBMCs, taken 3.1 years after starting antiretroviral therapy. Every receptor here comes from a man younger than 35 with HIV.

The chain joins TRBV7-5 to TRBJ1-1; the DNA was not compared with TRBD1, the D call given in the table. TRBV7-5 is a pseudogene segment. This CDR3 contains 18 residues. CDR3 in amino acids: CARSPGLRDRVPNTEAFF. The CDR3 DNA sequence: TGTGCCAGAAGCCCAGGTCTCCGGGACAGAGTCCCGAACACTGAAGCTTTCTTT.

V gene TRBV5-1 combines with J gene TRBJ2-7, with D unclear. The CDR3 is 13 amino acids. Trimming shortened V by 4 bases and J by 2 bases, and 10 bases separated the two germline ends. The germline V gene encodes CDR1 SGHRS and CDR2 YFSETQ. The CDR3 DNA sequence: TGCGCCAGCAGCCCACTTGAGGCCTACGAGCAGTACTTC. Translated, it gives CASSPLEAYEQYF. The variable domain in full, with the rest retrieved from reference TRBV5-1 and TRBJ2-7, is KAGVTQTPRYLIKTRGQQVTLSCSPISGHRSVSWYQQTPGQGLQFLFEYFSETQRNKGNFPGRFSGRQFSNSRSEMNVSTLELGDSALYLCASSPLEAYEQYFGPGTRLTVT.

The rearrangement joins TRBV2 to TRBJ2-2; the match to TRBD2 covers 9 bases. The CDR3 covers 14 residues. V shed 6 bases and J 1 base; nucleotides not matched to a gene: 0. The V gene's germline CDR1 is SNHLY and CDR2 FYNNEI. The CDR3: CASRREGNTGELFF. The CDR3 nucleotides read TGTGCCAGCAGGCGGGAGGGGAACACCGGGGAGCTGTTTTTT.

The chain uses TRBV7-9 and TRBJ1-4, with D possibly TRBD1 on 5 matching bases. CDR3 length: 14 amino acids. Trimming took 10 bases from V and 0 from J, leaving 12 bases between them. Germline assignment: CDR1 SEHNR and CDR2 FQNEAQ (reference sequence). The CDR3 region has the DNA TGTGCCATACGAGGGGCTGCAACTAATGAAAAACTGTTTTTT. Translated, it gives CAIRGAATNEKLFF.

The chain carries TRBV15 and TRBJ1-1; D not resolved. Trimming cost V 1 base and J 1 base, with 10 bases left between them. The CDR3 consists of 15 residues. CDR1 and CDR2 from the germline V gene are LNHNV and YYDKDF (reference sequence). The CDR3 spells CATSRARRQNTEAFF. CDR3 DNA sequence: TGTGCCACCAGCAGAGCGCGCAGACAGAACACTGAAGCTTTCTTT. The full variable domain, completed using reference TRBV15 and TRBJ1-1, is DAMVIQNPRYQVTQFGKPVTLSCSQTLNHNVMYWYQQKSSQAPKLLFHYYDKDFNNEADTPDNFQSRRPNTSFCFLDIRSPGLGDTAMYLCATSRARRQNTEAFFGQGTRLTVV.

This clone was recorded a few times. The chain has TRBV10-2 and TRBJ2-7; no firm D call. This CDR3 is 13 amino acids long. The V gene lost 6 bases and the J gene lost 3 bases, with 12 bases spanning the gap. Germline CDR1 WSHSY, CDR2 SAAADI. The chain's CDR3 is CASRIGRGYEQYF. The CDR3 coding sequence is TGCGCCAGCAGGATAGGTCGTGGCTACGAGCAGTACTTC.

The chain employs TRBV7-9 and TRBJ2-6; no clear D. The CDR3 is 14 amino acids. Germline loops: CDR1 SEHNR, CDR2 FQNEAQ (reference sequence). V dropped 4 bases and J dropped 5 bases, with 9 bases sitting between them. The CDR3 region is CASSSPQRANVLTF. The CDR3 DNA reads TGTGCCAGCAGCTCCCCCCAGCGGGCCAACGTCCTGACTTTC.

The CDR3 protein is CASSASFLNEQYF. In DNA, the CDR3 is TGCGCCAGCAGCGCCAGTTTTCTGAACGAGCAGTACTTC. J is TRBJ2-7 and V is TRBV4-3; no reliable D call. This CDR3 is 13 amino acids long. V was cut by 5 bases and J by 5 bases, with 13 bases left in between. The germline gives CDR1 LGHNA, CDR2 YSLEER.

V and J are TRBV2 and TRBJ2-5, with TRBD1 identical over 7 bases. CDR1 and CDR2 (germline): SNHLY, FYNNEI. J lost 3 bases, V lost 3 bases, and 4 bases had no gene match. This CDR3 region has 14 residues. This chain's CDR3 is CASSDDRAKETQYF. As DNA, the CDR3 is TGTGCCAGCAGTGATGACAGGGCCAAAGAGACCCAGTACTTC.

DNA of the CDR3: TGTGCCAGCAGCTTAAATGGGGTGGGGGGCTACACCTTC. It specifies CASSLNGVGGYTF. The chain recombines TRBV11-2 with TRBJ1-2; D is unresolved. Trimming removed 2 bases from V and 8 bases from J, with 12 bases in between. Germline lookup yields CDR1 SGHAT and CDR2 FQNNGV. The CDR3 has 13 amino acids.

The rearrangement links TRBV5-6 to TRBJ2-7; 13 bases are shared with TRBD2. Germline CDR1 SGHDT, CDR2 YYEEEE. CDR3 length: 18 amino acids. The trim removed 0 bases at V and 9 bases at J, leaving 15 bases unmatched. This chain's CDR3 is CASSLDPGLAGPAGGQYF. The CDR3 nucleotides read TGTGCCAGCAGCTTGGATCCGGGACTAGCGGGACCCGCTGGGGGGCAGTACTTC.

This chain uses TRBV28 with TRBJ1-5; D gene uncertain. V was cut by 3 bases and J by 6 bases, with 3 bases left in between. There are 11 residues in the CDR3. Per germline, CDR1 MDHEN and CDR2 SYDVKM. This CDR3 reads CASSLAQPQHF. CDR3 coding DNA: TGTGCCAGCAGTTTGGCTCAGCCCCAGCATTTT.